Ten or more counts support the clone carrying this T cell receptor beta chain. Its specificity is not known. V lost 3 bases, J lost 0 bases, and 10 bases lay in between. Per the germline V gene, CDR1 is SQVTM and CDR2 is ANQGSEA. This CDR3 is 14 amino acids long. In making TCR beta libraries, quantitative 5'-RACE with molecular barcodes was used. TCRdb re-called the 5' RACE reads with MiXCR, one entry per CDR3 protein. The sample shows about 220,000 distinct CDR3 sequences, 6% to 8.5% of them seen only once. The data are from a study of CD8 T cells in ankylosing spondylitis. Points from the study as a whole: Clones linked to disease were reported to show significant enrichment in matched ankylosing spondylitis synovial fluid. One TCR beta motif, made up of roughly eight highly homologous variants, appeared characteristic of ankylosing spondylitis blood. Certain motif variants had earlier appeared in reactive arthritis synovial fluid and blood. Peripheral blood samples showed relatively rare disease-linked clones, and these clones were CD8+.

The origin of this receptor is a male donor with ankylosing spondylitis. Specimen: blood, either unsorted or a sorted T cell fraction (not recorded which). The V call is TRBV29-1, the J call TRBJ2-3; D not resolved. CDR3 sequence (DNA): TGCAGCGTTGACCCAGAAGGTAGCACAGATACGCAGTATTTT. The encoded protein is CSVDPEGSTDTQYF.